This is a list of T cell receptor beta chains from one sample in a study of breast tumors, draining lymph nodes, adjacent tissues. TCRdb re-derived calls from the multiplex PCR reads in MiXCR, one entry per CDR3 protein. In the table there are more than 80,000 distinct CDR3 sequences, 30% of which are singletons. The sequenced material came from axillary lymph node tissue. Source of these receptors: a female donor with breast cancer. Some clones in this sample may be carry-over from other donors' samples. The CDR3 runs from the conserved cysteine through the conserved F or W. D genes are given only for firm matches. Expanded clones are given a class, and other clones once, few, many or no size at all.

TRBV27	many	TRBJ1-3	TRBD1	CASSLDRGSGNTIYF	TGTGCCAGCAGTTTAGACAGGGGGTCTGGAAACACCATATATTTT
TRBV6-4	NA	TRBJ1-1	TRBD1	CASSDAPGTVGPEAFF	TGTGCCAGCAGTGACGCCCCAGGGACAGTAGGTCCTGAAGCTTTCTTT
TRBV6-1	NA	TRBJ2-7	TRBD1	CASSQPGQGAHEQYF	TGTGCCAGCAGTCAACCCGGACAGGGGGCCCACGAGCAGTACTTC
TRBV20-1	once	TRBJ1-4	TRBD1	CSARRTGGSEKLFF	TGCAGTGCTAGAAGGACAGGGGGCAGTGAAAAACTGTTTTTT
TRBV5-5	many	TRBJ2-7	TRBD1	CASRLGQGPYEQYF	TGTGCCAGCAGACTCGGACAGGGGCCCTACGAGCAGTACTTC
TRBV12-3/TRBV12-4	many	TRBJ2-5	NA	CASRKGGWETQYF	TGTGCCAGCAGAAAAGGGGGTTGGGAGACCCAGTACTTC
TRBV10-1	NA	TRBJ2-3	TRBD2	CASSRSGGSRTDTQYF	TGCGCCAGCTCTCGGAGTGGCGGGAGTAGAACAGATACGCAGTATTTT
TRBV5-5	many	TRBJ2-5	NA	CASSLRTDEETQYF	TGTGCCAGCAGCCTAAGGACTGACGAAGAGACCCAGTACTTC
TRBV5-1	many	TRBJ2-3	NA	CASSFRGVSTDTQYF	TGCGCCAGCAGCTTCAGGGGCGTTAGCACAGATACGCAGTATTTT
TRBV2	many	TRBJ1-1	NA	CASSPALRGEAFF	TGTGCCAGCAGTCCAGCCCTCAGGGGTGAGGCTTTCTTT
TRBV7-2	many	TRBJ2-5	NA	CASSPRGLRETQYF	TGTGCCAGCAGCCCCCGGGGGCTAAGAGAGACCCAGTACTTC
TRBV11-2	many	TRBJ2-1	TRBD2	CASSLGLAGANEQFF	TGTGCCAGCAGCTTAGGTCTAGCGGGGGCCAATGAGCAGTTCTTC
TRBV7-2	many	TRBJ1-3	NA	CASSLFASSGNTIYF	TGTGCCAGCAGCTTATTTGCCAGCTCTGGAAACACCATATATTTT
TRBV7-9	many	TRBJ2-2	NA	CASSGDFRTGELFF	TGTGCCAGCAGCGGGGACTTCCGCACCGGGGAGCTGTTTTTT
TRBV18	many	TRBJ2-3	NA	CASSPETDTQYF	TGTGCCAGCTCACCAGAGACGGATACGCAGTATTTT
TRBV12-3/TRBV12-4	many	TRBJ2-1	TRBD2	CASSPAGGPYNEQFF	TGTGCCAGCAGTCCGGCGGGAGGGCCATACAATGAGCAGTTCTTC